This TCR beta chain was sequenced for a study of beta chain features in type 1 diabetes. General observations from the study: Patients with Type 1 diabetes showed moderately but significantly shorter TCRB CDR3s in all four CD4+ subsets. Whether HLA type affects TCRB rearrangement stayed undetermined in the present work.

The sequenced template was cDNA made from the entire isolated RNA. The method was immunoSEQ multiplex PCR; TCRdb's version includes in-frame clones alone and lacks a portion of them. The sample includes fewer than 150,000 clones, around 7% of them seen just once. Points on this clone: The antigen is unknown.

The CDR3 length is 13 residues. V lost 4 bases to trimming and J lost 8 bases; unmatched junction nucleotides: 5. Germline V gene data show CDR1 as MDHEN and CDR2 as SYDVKM. This rearrangement joins TRBV28 to TRBJ2-4, with 7 bases identical to TRBD2. This sequence originates from a woman aged 25 to 39 in good health. The sample consisted of central memory CD4+ T cells from blood. The CDR3 reads CASSWGGPDIQYF. The CDR3 DNA follows: TGTGCCAGCAGTTGGGGAGGGCCAGACATTCAGTACTTC.